The clone carrying this TCR beta chain was observed a few times. TCRbeta library construction was performed incorporating unique molecular identifiers. From the PCR reads, TCRdb called clonotypes with MiXCR, one entry per CDR3 protein. Here the sample spans about 980,000 distinct CDR3 sequences, about 30% being singletons. CDR3 length: 14 residues. The ends lost 4 bases at V and 6 bases at J; junction bases unmatched: 8. The germline gives CDR1 LGHDT, CDR2 YNNKEL (reference sequence). This sample stems from a study of T-cell reconstitution after alpha-beta-depleted transplantation in children. This TCR was sampled from a boy under two years old who had a stem cell transplant for SCID, so the T cells may come from the graft donor. The source material was PBMCs, mostly from graft donor cells, sampled 360 days after TCRalphabeta/CD19-depleted stem cell transplant. V is TRBV3-1 and J is TRBJ2-7; 8 bases match TRBD1. CDR3: CASSPRTGRSEQYF. The DNA for the CDR3 is TGTGCCAGCAGCCCCCGGACAGGGAGGAGCGAGCAGTACTTC.